The sequence of this TCR beta chain was determined in a study of radiation and T cells in renal cell carcinoma. Study at large: Nephrectomy followed 15 Gy stereotactic body radiation by 4 weeks.

Points on this clone: Its antigen remains unidentified.

The time point: baseline pretreatment blood. The treatment here: 15 Gy SBRT to primary tumor, nephrectomy 4 weeks later. The tumor was a clear cell renal cell carcinoma. V dropped 4 bases and J dropped 7 bases, with 10 bases sitting between them. The germline CDR1 and CDR2 sequences are LGHNT and FRNRAP. The CDR3 runs to 12 residues. The repertoire was sequenced with immunoSEQ multiplex PCR; TCRdb's copy has only in-frame clones and lacks some. The data contain approximately 140,000 clones, roughly 85% of them seen just once; the ten biggest clones take up under 30%. Study results and caveats: From baseline, blood top tumor clonotypes peaked at 2 weeks post-radiation.

Sequences were derived from blood, sampled from a patient whose treatment included radiotherapy and nephrectomy. The clonotype was recovered from a woman in her forties or fifties with renal cell carcinoma. The chain combines TRBV12-5 with TRBJ1-2, with D perhaps matching TRBD1 (6 bases). The CDR3 region is CASGSGASGYTF. CDR3 DNA: TGTGCTAGTGGTTCGGGGGCCAGTGGCTACACCTTC.